A selection of T cell receptor beta chains follows, all from one sample in a study of neoadjuvant anti-PD-1 for oral cavity cancer. The data were produced by immunoSEQ multiplex PCR, yet TCRdb's version contains in-frame clones alone and is incomplete. Here the sample spans approximately 13,000 clones, about two thirds being singletons. Sequencing used PBMCs, obtained after nivolumab (anti-PD-1) treatment. The receptors here all came from a person between 40 and 85 years old with oral cavity squamous cell carcinoma. The CDR3 runs from the conserved cysteine through the conserved F or W. The D gene is left open where the match is weak. A clone size is listed for some rows: how often the clone was seen (once, few, many), or a class if it is expanded.

V	size	J	D	CDR3	DNA
TRBV11-2	-	TRBJ2-7	TRBD2	CASSSPGTSVYEQYF	TGTGCCAGCAGCTCACCCGGGACTAGCGTGTACGAGCAGTACTTC
TRBV29-1	-	TRBJ2-1	-	CSVEGEAGTEQFF	TGCAGCGTTGAGGGGGAGGCTGGGACTGAGCAGTTCTTC
TRBV5-6	-	TRBJ1-1	-	CASSLDLRGGTEAFF	TGTGCCAGCAGCTTGGATCTCAGGGGTGGGACTGAAGCTTTCTTT
TRBV5-1	-	TRBJ1-1	-	CASSLGRDTEAFF	TGCGCCAGCAGCTTGGGTCGGGACACTGAAGCTTTCTTT
TRBV11-2	-	TRBJ1-1	-	CASGGQNQEAFF	TGTGCCAGCGGCGGACAGAACCAAGAAGCTTTCTTT
TRBV27	-	TRBJ2-7	TRBD2	CASSLSETSGYEQYF	TGTGCCAGCAGTTTATCAGAGACTAGCGGCTACGAGCAGTACTTC
TRBV2	once	TRBJ2-7	TRBD2	CASISGSRTDEQYF	TGTGCCAGCATTAGCGGGAGCCGCACCGACGAGCAGTACTTC
TRBV4-1	few	TRBJ1-5	TRBD1	CASSQWDREQPQHF	TGCGCCAGCAGCCAGTGGGACAGGGAACAGCCCCAGCATTTT
TRBV19	-	TRBJ2-1	TRBD2	CASSIAETSGWGEQFF	TGTGCCAGTAGTATAGCGGAGACTAGCGGCTGGGGTGAGCAGTTCTTC
TRBV19	-	TRBJ1-4	-	CASSSRGTPTNEKLFF	TGTGCCAGTAGTTCACGGGGGACACCAACTAATGAAAAACTGTTTTTT
TRBV7-9	-	TRBJ1-2	TRBD1	CASSSLGGQGNWVNYGYTF	TGTGCCAGCAGCTCCCTTGGGGGACAGGGAAATTGGGTTAACTATGGCTACACCTTC
TRBV19	-	TRBJ1-1	TRBD1	CASSSGQGGPMNTEAFF	TGTGCCAGTAGCTCGGGACAGGGGGGTCCGATGAACACTGAAGCTTTCTTT
TRBV2	-	TRBJ2-1	TRBD1	CASTPGQLGNEQFF	TGTGCCAGCACCCCGGGACAGCTGGGGAATGAGCAGTTCTTC
TRBV29-1	-	TRBJ2-2	TRBD1	CSVERTGATGELFF	TGCAGCGTTGAGCGGACAGGGGCCACCGGGGAGCTGTTTTTT
TRBV28	few	TRBJ2-1	-	CASSLPSPGLRFF	TGTGCCAGCAGTTTGCCGTCTCCGGGACTTCGGTTCTTC
TRBV2	-	TRBJ2-5	TRBD2	CASSETSGKGTQYF	TGTGCCAGCAGTGAAACTAGCGGGAAGGGGACCCAGTACTTC
TRBV6-6	-	TRBJ2-2	TRBD1	CASSYMTGAGELFF	TGTGCCAGCAGTTACATGACAGGGGCCGGGGAGCTGTTTTTT
TRBV29-1	-	TRBJ2-2	-	CSAGPHTGELFF	TGCAGCGCCGGACCTCACACCGGGGAGCTGTTTTTT
TRBV19	once	TRBJ2-2	TRBD2	CASRWTSGANTGELFF	TGTGCCAGTAGATGGACTAGCGGGGCGAACACCGGGGAGCTGTTTTTT
TRBV29-1	-	TRBJ1-2	TRBD1	CSVRGQGLYGYTF	TGCAGCGTGCGCGGACAGGGCCTCTATGGCTACACCTTC
TRBV2	-	TRBJ1-5	-	CASKGQGNQPQHF	TGTGCCAGCAAGGGGCAAGGCAATCAGCCCCAGCATTTT
TRBV6-5	-	TRBJ1-4	-	CASSYSFITNEKLFF	TGTGCCAGCAGTTACTCGTTTATTACTAATGAAAAACTGTTTTTT
TRBV10-1	few	TRBJ2-7	-	CASSDGYEQYF	TGCGCCAGCAGTGACGGATACGAGCAGTACTTC
TRBV5-1	once	TRBJ1-4	-	CASSLGAALDEKLFF	TGCGCCAGCAGCTTGGGGGCCGCCCTTGATGAAAAACTGTTTTTT
TRBV25-1	once	TRBJ2-2	-	CASSAIGTGELFF	TGTGCCAGCAGCGCAATCGGGACCGGGGAGCTGTTTTTT
TRBV10-3	-	TRBJ1-5	TRBD1	CAISDRQGAHQPQHF	TGTGCCATCAGTGATAGACAGGGGGCGCATCAGCCCCAGCATTTT
TRBV10-3	few	TRBJ2-7	TRBD2	CAISGTSGRIYEQYF	TGTGCCATCAGTGGGACTAGCGGGAGAATCTACGAGCAGTACTTC
TRBV19	-	TRBJ2-1	-	CASSRLLGDEQFF	TGTGCCAGTAGTAGATTACTAGGAGATGAGCAGTTCTTC
TRBV6-1	-	TRBJ2-3	TRBD1	CASSVSGTGGRADTQYF	TGTGCCAGCAGTGTTTCCGGGACAGGGGGCCGGGCAGATACGCAGTATTTT
TRBV9	-	TRBJ1-3	-	CASSVESGLSGNTIYF	TGTGCCAGCAGCGTAGAATCCGGACTCTCTGGAAACACCATATATTTT
TRBV10-3	few	TRBJ2-7	TRBD1	CAISGQGYEQYF	TGTGCCATCAGTGGACAGGGGTACGAGCAGTACTTC
TRBV19	-	TRBJ1-1	-	CASSIGQKNTEAFF	TGTGCCAGTAGTATTGGGCAGAAGAACACTGAAGCTTTCTTT
TRBV5-5	few	TRBJ2-1	-	CASSLAAESSYNEQFF	TGTGCCAGCAGCTTGGCGGCGGAGAGCTCCTACAATGAGCAGTTCTTC
TRBV29-1	few	TRBJ1-2	-	CSVESLHYGYTF	TGCAGCGTTGAAAGCTTACACTATGGCTACACCTTC
TRBV11-2	-	TRBJ2-5	-	CASSLVAGVQETQYF	TGTGCCAGCAGCTTGGTGGCAGGGGTCCAAGAGACCCAGTACTTC
TRBV5-1	-	TRBJ2-1	-	CASSLLVSAGEQFF	TGCGCCAGCAGCTTGCTTGTCTCCGCCGGTGAGCAGTTCTTC
TRBV2	-	TRBJ2-7	TRBD2	CASSVLAGVSYEQYF	TGTGCCAGCAGTGTCCTAGCGGGCGTCTCCTACGAGCAGTACTTC
TRBV2	few	TRBJ2-7	TRBD2	CAIRGGEQYF	TGTGCCATCCGCGGGGGCGAGCAGTACTTC
TRBV30	-	TRBJ1-5	-	CAWSVQGNTQPQHF	TGTGCCTGGAGTGTTCAGGGTAACACTCAGCCCCAGCATTTT
TRBV30	-	TRBJ2-3	-	CAWKGYGDTQYF	TGTGCCTGGAAGGGGTATGGGGATACGCAGTATTTT
TRBV7-6	-	TRBJ2-2	TRBD1	CASSAPDRGNTGELFF	TGTGCCAGCAGCGCCCCGGACAGGGGGAACACCGGGGAGCTGTTTTTT
TRBV19	few	TRBJ1-5	-	CASRQQNQPQHF	TGTGCCAGCCGCCAACAGAATCAGCCCCAGCATTTT
TRBV10-3	few	TRBJ2-3	TRBD1	CAISTPRGTTDTQYF	TGTGCCATCAGTACGCCCAGGGGGACGACAGATACGCAGTATTTT
TRBV6-1	-	TRBJ2-7	TRBD1	CASSEFSGTGPYEQYF	TGTGCCAGCAGTGAATTTAGTGGGACAGGCCCCTACGAGCAGTACTTC
TRBV6-5	few	TRBJ1-3	TRBD1	CASSYSGQGAGNTIYF	TGTGCCAGCAGTTACTCGGGACAGGGGGCGGGAAACACCATATATTTT